This TCR beta chain stems from a study of vaccination effects on CD4 cells after COVID-19. This clone showed up just once. Its antigen is not known. CD4+ T cells specific for antigen were expanded with viral peptide pools by the ViraFEST assay before sequencing. After more than 8 days in culture, the CD4+ T cells were isolated. Each participant was administered two doses of either the BNT162b2 or the mRNA-1273 vaccine. V lost 3 bases, J lost 4 bases, and 9 bases stayed unmatched. The CDR3 consists of 15 residues. CDR1 is DFQATT and CDR2 is SNEGSKA in the germline V gene (reference sequence). Clones were read by immunoSEQ multiplex PCR, and TCRdb kept only the in-frame ones, dropping some. The repertoire has roughly 16,000 clones, 76% of them found once; the top ten carry around 18%.

V gene TRBV20-1 combines with J gene TRBJ2-1; 7 nucleotides align to TRBD2. Sequences were derived from CD4+ T cells from PBMCs cultured with HCoV-NL63 spike peptides, sampled after COVID-19 vaccination. The clonotype originates from a human donor who received a COVID-19 vaccine. The CDR3 protein is CSASGPGLYYNEQFF. CDR3 sequence (DNA): TGCAGTGCTAGTGGTCCGGGACTATATTACAATGAGCAGTTCTTC.